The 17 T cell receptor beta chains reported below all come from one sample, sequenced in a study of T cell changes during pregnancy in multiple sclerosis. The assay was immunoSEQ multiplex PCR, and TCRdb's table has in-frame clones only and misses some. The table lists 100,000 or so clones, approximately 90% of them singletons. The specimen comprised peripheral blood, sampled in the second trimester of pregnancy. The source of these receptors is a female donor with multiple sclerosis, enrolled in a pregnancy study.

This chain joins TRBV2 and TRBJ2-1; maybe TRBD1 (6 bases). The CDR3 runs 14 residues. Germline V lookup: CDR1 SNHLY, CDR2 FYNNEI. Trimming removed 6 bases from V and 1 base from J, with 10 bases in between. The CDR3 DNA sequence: TGTGCCAGCAGGGGGACACCGTCCTACAATGAGCAGTTCTTC. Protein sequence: CASRGTPSYNEQFF.

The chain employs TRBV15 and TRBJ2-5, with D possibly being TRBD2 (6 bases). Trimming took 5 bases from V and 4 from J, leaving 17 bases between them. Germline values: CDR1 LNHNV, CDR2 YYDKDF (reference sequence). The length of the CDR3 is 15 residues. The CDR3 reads CATSSRLEGRETQYF. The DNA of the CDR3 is TGTGCCACCAGCTCGCGACTAGAGGGGAGAGAGACCCAGTACTTC.

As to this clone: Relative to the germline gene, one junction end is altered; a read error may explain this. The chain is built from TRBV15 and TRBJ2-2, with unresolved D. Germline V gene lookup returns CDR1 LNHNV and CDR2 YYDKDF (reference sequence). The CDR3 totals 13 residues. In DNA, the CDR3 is TGTGCCACCAGGAGAGATGAGGACGGGGAGCTGTTTTTT. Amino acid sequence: CATRRDEDGELFF.

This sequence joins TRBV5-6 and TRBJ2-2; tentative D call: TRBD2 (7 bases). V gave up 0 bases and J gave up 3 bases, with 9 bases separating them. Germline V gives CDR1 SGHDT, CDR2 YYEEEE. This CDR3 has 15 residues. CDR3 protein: CASSLGGGYTGELFF. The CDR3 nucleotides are TGTGCCAGCAGCTTGGGGGGGGGCTACACCGGGGAGCTGTTTTTT.

The CDR3 sequence: CASSRDRGRGYTF. CDR3 sequence (DNA): TGTGCCAGCAGCCGGGACAGGGGGCGAGGCTACACCTTC. V and J are TRBV27 and TRBJ1-2; 12 bases are a match to TRBD1. Trimming cost V 6 bases and J 8 bases; bases outside gene matches: 4. The CDR3 contains 13 residues. Germline CDR1 is MNHEY and CDR2 is SMNVEV (reference sequence).

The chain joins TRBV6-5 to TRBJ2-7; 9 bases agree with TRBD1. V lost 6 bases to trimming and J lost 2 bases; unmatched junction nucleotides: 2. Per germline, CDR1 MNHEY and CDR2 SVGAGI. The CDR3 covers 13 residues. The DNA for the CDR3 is TGTGCCAGCAGCCGGACAGGGGCCTACGAGCAGTACTTC. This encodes CASSRTGAYEQYF.

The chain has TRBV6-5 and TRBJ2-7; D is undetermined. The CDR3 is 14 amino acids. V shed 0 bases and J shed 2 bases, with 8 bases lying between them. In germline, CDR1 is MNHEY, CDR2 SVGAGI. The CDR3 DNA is TGTGCCAGCAGTTACTCTAGAGTAGCCTACGAGCAGTACTTC. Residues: CASSYSRVAYEQYF.

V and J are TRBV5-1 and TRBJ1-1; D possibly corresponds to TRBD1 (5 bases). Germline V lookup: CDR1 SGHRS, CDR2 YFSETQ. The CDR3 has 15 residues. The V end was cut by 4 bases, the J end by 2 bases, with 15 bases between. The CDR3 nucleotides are TGCGCCAGCAGCCCATTGCAGACAGCAAACACTGAAGCTTTCTTT. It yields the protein CASSPLQTANTEAFF.

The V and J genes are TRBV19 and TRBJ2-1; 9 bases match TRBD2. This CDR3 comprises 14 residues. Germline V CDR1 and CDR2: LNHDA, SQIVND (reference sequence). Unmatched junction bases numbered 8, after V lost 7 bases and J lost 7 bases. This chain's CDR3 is CASTLAGSRNEQFF. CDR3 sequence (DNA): TGTGCCAGTACTCTAGCGGGGTCTCGGAATGAGCAGTTCTTC.

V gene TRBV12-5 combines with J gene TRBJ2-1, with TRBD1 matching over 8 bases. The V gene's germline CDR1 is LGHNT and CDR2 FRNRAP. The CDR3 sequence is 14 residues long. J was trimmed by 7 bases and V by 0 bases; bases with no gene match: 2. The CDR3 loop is CASGLVNRGNEQFF. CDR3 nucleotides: TGTGCTAGTGGTTTGGTAAACAGGGGGAATGAGCAGTTCTTC.

This CDR3 is CASSLGGQGTGEQYF. The CDR3 DNA reads as TGCGCCAGCAGCTTGGGGGGACAGGGAACTGGCGAGCAGTACTTC. This rearrangement joins TRBV5-1 to TRBJ2-7; 9 bases map to TRBD1. Germline lookup yields CDR1 SGHRS and CDR2 YFSETQ. V was clipped by 0 bases and J by 6 bases; unmatched bases: 7. This CDR3 has 15 residues.

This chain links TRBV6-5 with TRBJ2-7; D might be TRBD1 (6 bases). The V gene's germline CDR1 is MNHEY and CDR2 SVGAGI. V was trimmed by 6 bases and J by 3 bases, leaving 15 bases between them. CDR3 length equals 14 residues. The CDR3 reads CASSRVGQFYEQYF. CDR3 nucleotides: TGTGCCAGCAGCCGAGTAGGACAGTTCTACGAGCAGTACTTC.

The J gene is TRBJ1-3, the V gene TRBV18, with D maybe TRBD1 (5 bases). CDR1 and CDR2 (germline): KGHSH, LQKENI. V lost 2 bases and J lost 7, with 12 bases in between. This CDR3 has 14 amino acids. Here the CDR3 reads CASSPSTGGNTIYF. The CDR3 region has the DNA TGTGCCAGCTCACCATCCACCGGGGGGAACACCATATATTTT.

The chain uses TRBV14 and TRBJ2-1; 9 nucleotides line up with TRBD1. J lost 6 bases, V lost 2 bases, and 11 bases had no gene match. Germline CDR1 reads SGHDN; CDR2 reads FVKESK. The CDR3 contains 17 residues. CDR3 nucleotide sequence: TGTGCCAGCAGCCAAACCGGGACAGGGAAAGGTTCCAATGAGCAGTTCTTC. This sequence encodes CASSQTGTGKGSNEQFF.

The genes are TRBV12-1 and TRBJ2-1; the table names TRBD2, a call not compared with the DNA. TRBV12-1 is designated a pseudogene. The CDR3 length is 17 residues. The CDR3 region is CASSFAQRGSSYNEQFF. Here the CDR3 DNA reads TGTGCCAGCAGCTTTGCGCAGCGGGGTAGCTCCTACAATGAGCAGTTCTTC.

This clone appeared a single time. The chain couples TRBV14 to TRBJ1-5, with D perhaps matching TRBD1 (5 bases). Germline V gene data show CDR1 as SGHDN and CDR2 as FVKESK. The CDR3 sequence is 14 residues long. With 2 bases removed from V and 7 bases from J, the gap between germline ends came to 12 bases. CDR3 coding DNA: TGTGCCAGCAGCCAAAACAGGTCTCGGCAGCCCCAGCATTTT. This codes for CASSQNRSRQPQHF.

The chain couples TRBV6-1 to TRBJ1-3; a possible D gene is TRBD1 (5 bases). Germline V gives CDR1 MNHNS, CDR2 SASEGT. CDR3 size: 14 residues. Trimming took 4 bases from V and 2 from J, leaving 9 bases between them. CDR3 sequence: CASSATVPGNTIYF. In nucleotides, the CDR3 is TGTGCCAGCAGTGCGACAGTGCCTGGAAACACCATATATTTT.